This T cell receptor (beta chain) was observed in a study of blood T cell repertoires in COVID-19. Study-level background: Samples came from the United States, Italy and Spain, spanning acute and convalescent COVID-19. Sample material is recorded as cDNA or gDNA derived from T cells, B-cell-depleted T cells, or PBMCs.

Original methodology: Reference gene primers were amplified, and this amplification served to estimate nucleated cell counts. Using immunoSEQ multiplex PCR, the repertoire was profiled, and TCRdb retains in-frame clones only, with some absent. Clone size and V and J calls were adopted from that table, with D and trimming inferred from the DNA. Among tens of thousands of clones listed, approximately 90% were seen once. The germline V gene encodes CDR1 SGHRS and CDR2 YFSETQ. The V and J ends lost 4 bases and 0 bases respectively, with 10 bases between them. This CDR3 contains 14 residues. The gene calls are TRBV5-1 and TRBJ1-2, with D uncertain. Specimen: peripheral blood. The clonotype was recovered from a man in his 70s with active COVID-19. CDR3 in DNA: TGCGCCAGCAGCCCGACAACATCTAACTATGGCTACACCTTC. It encodes CASSPTTSNYGYTF.